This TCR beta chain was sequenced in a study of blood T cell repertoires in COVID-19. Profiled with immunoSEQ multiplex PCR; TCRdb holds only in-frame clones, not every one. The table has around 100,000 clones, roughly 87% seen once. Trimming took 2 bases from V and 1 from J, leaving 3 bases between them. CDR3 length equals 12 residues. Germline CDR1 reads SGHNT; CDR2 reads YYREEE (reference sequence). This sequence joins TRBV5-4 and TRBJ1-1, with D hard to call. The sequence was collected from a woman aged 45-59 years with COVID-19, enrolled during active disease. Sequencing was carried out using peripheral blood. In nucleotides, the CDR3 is TGTGCCAGCAGCTTCCAGAACACTGAAGCTTTCTTT. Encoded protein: CASSFQNTEAFF.